These 18 T cell receptor beta chains were sequenced from one sample in a study of blood T cell repertoires in COVID-19 (dated by TCRdb to 2020 to 2021). The protocol used for the library was the immunoSEQ multiplex PCR assay. The table comes from immuneACCESS by way of TCRdb, which keeps in-frame sequences with V and J called. Part of the clones is missing from these tables; in studies checked, under half for an unresolved V gene and the rest for unknown reasons. The sample includes 200,000 to 300,000 clones, with roughly 91% observed a single time. Of the sample, roughly 4% is held by the ten largest clones. The sequenced material came from PBMCs or T cells enriched from blood (not recorded which). Receptors originate from a woman in her 30s with acute COVID-19.

V gene TRBV30 combines with J gene TRBJ1-3; D is possibly TRBD1 (6 bases). The CDR3 covers 13 residues. V was trimmed by 0 bases and J by 10 bases, leaving 13 bases between them. Germline CDR1 and CDR2: GTSNPN and SVGIG (reference sequence). The CDR3 DNA sequence: TGTGCCTGGAGTGTCCGGACAGAAGGAACCATATATTTT. Protein: CAWSVRTEGTIYF.

This clone was detected only a few times. The V and J genes are TRBV5-6 and TRBJ2-1; no definite D call. CDR1 SGHDT and CDR2 YYEEEE come from the germline V gene. The CDR3 covers 13 residues. Deletions cut 0 bases from V and 4 bases from J, with 5 bases between. CDR3 nucleotides: TGTGCCAGCAGCTTGGGCAGTTACAATGAGCAGTTCTTC. It translates to CASSLGSYNEQFF.

This chain uses TRBV7-9 with TRBJ2-7, with 14 bases fitting TRBD2. The CDR3 sequence is 16 residues long. The germline V gene encodes CDR1 SEHNR and CDR2 FQNEAQ (reference sequence). J was trimmed by 4 bases and V by 4 bases; bases with no gene match: 6. CDR3 coding DNA: TGTGCCAGCAGCTCAACGACTAGCGGGGGGGCGTACGAGCAGTACTTC. Translating it yields CASSSTTSGGAYEQYF.

This chain joins TRBV7-8 and TRBJ1-5; TRBD1 might be the D (6 bases). The CDR3 is 14 residues long. Trimming left V 5 bases short and J 2 bases short, with 10 bases between. Germline lookup yields CDR1 SGHVS and CDR2 FQNEAQ. The DNA of the CDR3 is TGTGCCAGCAGCACCCGACAGGGCAATCAGCCCCAGCATTTT. Its protein product is CASSTRQGNQPQHF.

This chain connects TRBV7-9 to TRBJ1-1; D remains unclear. The CDR3 is 14 amino acids. Deletions cut 0 bases from V and 3 bases from J, with 8 bases between. CDR1 is SEHNR, CDR2 FQNEAQ, per germline (reference sequence). The CDR3 spells CASSLALSDTEAFF. As DNA, the CDR3 is TGTGCCAGCAGCTTAGCTCTCTCCGACACTGAAGCTTTCTTT. Variable domain in full (rest from reference TRBV7-9 and TRBJ1-1): DTGVSQNPRHKITKRGQNVTFRCDPISEHNRLYWYRQTLGQGPEFLTYFQNEAQLEKSRLLSDRFSAERPKGSFSTLEIQRTEQGDSAMYLCASSLALSDTEAFFGQGTRLTVV.

This chain joins TRBV6-6 and TRBJ1-6, with D perhaps TRBD1 (5 bases). The length of the CDR3 is 15 residues. CDR1 MNHNY and CDR2 SVGAGI come from the germline V gene (reference sequence). V lost 2 bases and J 6 bases, leaving 11 bases between the germline ends. DNA of the CDR3: TGTGCCAGCAGTTACCGGGGGGATGGTAATTCACCCCTCCACTTT. It codes for CASSYRGDGNSPLHF.

J is TRBJ1-1 and V is TRBV30, with TRBD1 matching over 10 bases. Losses at the gene ends were 5 bases for V and 5 bases for J; bases not matched to a gene: 5. This CDR3 comprises 13 residues. Germline V CDR1 and CDR2: GTSNPN, SVGIG (reference sequence). The CDR3 spells CAWVLDRGTEAFF. DNA of the CDR3: TGTGCCTGGGTACTGGACAGGGGGACTGAAGCTTTCTTT.

This clone was seen once. The genes are TRBV9 and TRBJ1-1; D is ambiguous. CDR1 is SGDLS and CDR2 is YYNGEE in the germline V gene. The CDR3 loop spans 15 amino acids. V was clipped by 0 bases and J by 0 bases, with 9 bases between them. The CDR3 protein is CASSVEAGLNTEAFF. The CDR3 nucleotides are TGTGCCAGCAGCGTAGAGGCAGGCCTGAACACTGAAGCTTTCTTT.

CDR3 residues: CASSPGAGGTQYF. Written as DNA, the CDR3 is TGTGCCAGCAGCCCTGGTGCGGGGGGGACCCAGTACTTC. The chain combines TRBV7-2 with TRBJ2-5; 8 positions agree with TRBD2. The CDR3 is 13 amino acids. CDR1 is SGHTA, CDR2 FQGNSA, per germline. Trimming at V came to 5 bases and at J to 7 bases, leaving 6 bases not matched to a gene.

The J gene is TRBJ2-1, the V gene TRBV11-2, with TRBD2 as a possible D gene (6 bases). CDR1 and CDR2 (germline): SGHAT, FQNNGV. V lost 5 bases and J 4 bases, leaving 21 bases between the germline ends. The CDR3 runs 17 residues. CDR3 residues: CASSPRWGGEKYNEQFF. CDR3 nucleotide sequence: TGTGCCAGCAGCCCTCGGTGGGGCGGGGAGAAGTACAATGAGCAGTTCTTC.

In its sample, this clone was seen once. The chain carries TRBV5-6 and TRBJ2-3; TRBD2 matches 11 bases. V gave up 0 bases and J gave up 6 bases; unmatched junction bases: 6. The CDR3 consists of 16 residues. Germline V lookup: CDR1 SGHDT, CDR2 YYEEEE. In DNA form, the CDR3 reads TGTGCCAGCAGCTTGGTAACTAGCGGGGGAGGTGATACGCAGTATTTT. This translates into CASSLVTSGGGDTQYF.

This clone was recorded a few times. The chain has TRBV27 and TRBJ2-1; D might be TRBD1 (7 bases). V was shortened by 6 bases and J by 5 bases, with 17 bases between the two germline ends. Per germline, CDR1 MNHEY and CDR2 SMNVEV (reference sequence). CDR3 size: 15 residues. For the CDR3, the DNA is TGTGCCAGCAGCACCGGGACAGCGGGCCACAATGAGCAGTTCTTC. The encoded protein is CASSTGTAGHNEQFF.

To note about this clone: One junction end does not reproduce the germline sequence, and a read error may be involved. The chain combines TRBV12-3 or TRBV12-4 with TRBJ2-7; a weak D match, TRBD1 (5 bases). The CDR3 is 12 residues long. The DNA for the CDR3 is TGTGCTAGCAGTTTTGTGGGGCACGAGCAGTACTTC. Amino acids: CASSFVGHEQYF.

This clone came up a few times. The chain employs TRBV15 and TRBJ1-1, with D maybe TRBD1 (5 bases). Germline CDR1 LNHNV, CDR2 YYDKDF (reference sequence). V lost 3 bases to trimming and J lost 5 bases, with 16 bases between them. The CDR3 contains 15 residues. The chain's CDR3 is CATSRGLGSGTEAFF. The CDR3 DNA reads as TGTGCCACCAGCAGGGGACTAGGTTCGGGGACTGAAGCTTTCTTT.

This clone came up once. The chain carries TRBV10-3 and TRBJ2-1; 9 positions match TRBD1. Trimming removed 7 bases from V and 2 bases from J; junction bases left unmatched: 3. The CDR3 length is 14 residues. Germline V gives CDR1 ENHRY, CDR2 SYGVKD. CDR3 region: CAIKDRGPYNEQFF. CDR3 bases: TGTGCCATCAAGGACAGGGGCCCCTACAATGAGCAGTTCTTC.

The chain joins TRBV7-9 to TRBJ1-4; D might be TRBD1 (5 bases). V lost 4 bases and J lost 4, with 13 bases in between. This CDR3 comprises 15 residues. The germline V gene has CDR1 SEHNR and CDR2 FQNEAQ (reference sequence). CDR3 sequence (DNA): TGTGCCAGCAGCTCCAGGGCAGATTATAATGAAAAACTGTTTTTT. Amino acid sequence: CASSSRADYNEKLFF.

The chain has TRBV7-8 and TRBJ2-5, with 8 bases fitting TRBD2. V gave up 2 bases and J gave up 3 bases; unmatched junction bases: 8. CDR3 size: 16 residues. Per germline, CDR1 SGHVS and CDR2 FQNEAQ. Here the CDR3 reads CASSLRSGGAEETQYF. The CDR3 DNA reads TGTGCCAGCAGCTTAAGATCGGGGGGGGCCGAAGAGACCCAGTACTTC.

The chain uses TRBV5-4 and TRBJ2-1; a weak D match, TRBD2 (5 bases). The V gene lost 4 bases and the J gene lost 4 bases, with 21 bases spanning the gap. Germline CDR1 is SGHNT and CDR2 is YYREEE (reference sequence). The CDR3 is made up of 17 amino acids. The CDR3 nucleotides read TGTGCCAGCAGCCGGAACCCGGACTTGATAACGTACAATGAGCAGTTCTTC. Translation gives CASSRNPDLITYNEQFF.